This TCR beta chain was identified in a study of PD-L1 blockade in urothelial cancer. Whole-study context: Most patients, about 85% of the roughly 29, were males with bladder-origin cancer. Blood yielded a median of approximately 130,000 T cells per sample.

This clone came up once. Libraries were prepared by immunoSEQ multiplex PCR; TCRdb keeps only in-frame clonotypes and omits some of them. The sample yields roughly 50,000 clones, approximately 77% seen once. Time point given: pretreatment peripheral blood. Each patient supplied 1 to 8 pretreatment and on-treatment samples. This CDR3 spans 14 amino acids. CDR1 and CDR2 (germline): SGHRS, YFSETQ. Trimming took 2 bases from V and 6 from J; bases not matched to a gene: 6. The genes are TRBV5-1 and TRBJ2-7, with 9 bases aligning to TRBD1. This clonotype was sampled from a man aged 65-85 years with urothelial cancer. This specimen was PBMCs, taken around atezolizumab (anti-PD-L1) treatment. The CDR3 reads CASSLGDRDGEQYF. As DNA, the CDR3 is TGCGCCAGCAGCTTAGGGGACAGGGACGGCGAGCAGTACTTC.